This T cell receptor beta chain was retrieved from a study of T cells after yellow fever vaccination. Findings and caveats of the study: Within FACS-sorted repertoires, abundant clonotypes contaminating from the bulk population could be present. Weaker, the secondary response had a peak occurring faster, on day 5 versus 15.

TCRdb passed the 5' RACE reads through MiXCR, listing each CDR3 protein once. The table includes 300,000 to 350,000 distinct CDR3 sequences, 3% to 4.5% detected once. This clonotype was found many times. Its antigen remains unidentified. The length of the CDR3 is 15 residues. The germline V gene has CDR1 MNHEY and CDR2 SVGEGT. V lost 0 bases to trimming and J lost 7 bases, with 13 bases between them. The sample here was PBMCs, taken 5 days after the yellow fever booster vaccination. The sequence came from a man aged 18-30 years who received the YFV17D yellow fever vaccine. The J gene is TRBJ2-4, the V gene TRBV6-2 or TRBV6-3; D possibly corresponds to TRBD2 (6 bases). The CDR3: CASSYSMEGLNIQYF. DNA of the CDR3: TGTGCCAGCAGTTACTCGATGGAGGGATTGAACATTCAGTACTTC.